The 32 T cell receptor beta chains below were found in one sample sequenced in a study of blood T cell repertoires in COVID-19. The protocol was immunoSEQ multiplex PCR, while the TCRdb copy is restricted to in-frame clones and leaves out a portion. The sample consists of 300,000 to 350,000 clones, just over 85% of them appearing once. The sequencing input was PBMCs or T cells enriched from blood (not recorded which). These receptors were obtained from a woman in her thirties or forties with acute COVID-19.

The rearrangement links TRBV4-3 to TRBJ2-3; 7 positions match TRBD2. This CDR3 comprises 16 residues. Germline V gives CDR1 LGHNA, CDR2 YSLEER. The trim removed 1 base at V and 4 bases at J, leaving 8 bases unmatched. CDR3 bases: TGCGCCAGCAGCCAAGGAGCGGCGGGAGTATCAGATACGCAGTATTTT. Translation gives CASSQGAAGVSDTQYF.

The V and J genes are TRBV2 and TRBJ1-2, with TRBD1 identical over 8 bases. Germline CDR1 SNHLY, CDR2 FYNNEI. The CDR3 extends over 14 amino acids. The V and J ends lost 10 bases and 7 bases, in that order; junction bases with no gene match: 14. Here the CDR3 reads CANPQGVQGLGYTF. The CDR3, as DNA: TGTGCCAACCCACAGGGGGTTCAAGGTCTTGGCTACACCTTC.

This rearrangement joins TRBV5-1 to TRBJ2-7; D might be TRBD1 (5 bases). V was trimmed by 4 bases and J by 0 bases, leaving 11 bases between them. CDR1 and CDR2 (germline): SGHRS, YFSETQ. The CDR3 sequence is 14 residues long. CDR3 in DNA: TGCGCCAGCAGCCAACAGGTATTCTCCTACGAGCAGTACTTC. Its protein product is CASSQQVFSYEQYF.

The rearrangement joins TRBV9 to TRBJ2-2, with D maybe TRBD1 (6 bases). V was trimmed by 0 bases and J by 5 bases, leaving 11 bases between them. Per germline, CDR1 SGDLS and CDR2 YYNGEE. The CDR3 covers 15 residues. As DNA, the CDR3 is TGTGCCAGCAGCGTAGGGGGGCCCGGGACCGGGGAGCTGTTTTTT. Encoded protein: CASSVGGPGTGELFF. Full variable domain (remainder filled in from reference TRBV9 and TRBJ2-2): DSGVTQTPKHLITATGQRVTLRCSPRSGDLSVYWYQQSLDQGLQFLIQYYNGEERAKGNILERFSAQQFPDLHSELNLSSLELGDSALYFCASSVGGPGTGELFFGEGSRLTVL.

This clone was counted once. V and J are TRBV10-3 and TRBJ1-4, with 8 bases that match TRBD1. V gave up 8 bases and J gave up 2 bases; unmatched junction bases: 1. There are 13 residues in the CDR3. From germline, CDR1 is ENHRY and CDR2 SYGVKD. The DNA of the CDR3 is TGTGCCATCCAGGGGGCGACTAATGAAAAACTGTTTTTT. Its translation: CAIQGATNEKLFF.

V and J are TRBV9 and TRBJ2-5, with TRBD2 identical over 8 bases. The V gene end was trimmed by 3 bases and the J gene end by 3 bases; junction bases not matched to a gene: 7. From germline, CDR1 is SGDLS and CDR2 YYNGEE. This CDR3 region has 15 residues. The CDR3 protein is CASSGPGGAKETQYF. CDR3 bases: TGTGCCAGCAGCGGCCCGGGGGGGGCAAAAGAGACCCAGTACTTC.

In its sample, this clone was seen once. This chain links TRBV5-4 with TRBJ1-2; TRBD1 matches 8 bases. Germline assignment: CDR1 SGHNT and CDR2 YYREEE (reference sequence). The CDR3 contains 15 residues. V was pared by 4 bases and J by 2 bases, with 7 bases of the junction left unmatched. The DNA of the CDR3 is TGTGCCAGCAGCCGTCCGGGACAGGCCAACTATGGCTACACCTTC. Its protein is CASSRPGQANYGYTF.

The rearrangement links TRBV28 to TRBJ2-5, with 7 nucleotides matching TRBD2. Germline CDR1 is MDHEN and CDR2 is SYDVKM. Unmatched junction bases numbered 13, after V lost 4 bases and J lost 5 bases. The CDR3 covers 16 residues. The chain's CDR3 is CASSSRGGGRRETQYF. The CDR3 coding sequence is TGTGCCAGCAGTTCGCGCGGTGGCGGGAGAAGGGAGACCCAGTACTTC.

V and J are TRBV7-3 and TRBJ2-1, with 7 bases aligning to TRBD1. V dropped 4 bases and J dropped 5; count of bases not matched to a gene: 11. Germline CDR1 SGHTA, CDR2 FQGTGA. CDR3 length: 16 amino acids. CDR3 sequence (DNA): TGTGCCAGCAGCTCGAATTCCGGGACAGTAAACAATGAGCAGTTCTTC. Its protein product is CASSSNSGTVNNEQFF.

This clone was detected only once. Other DNA sequences in this specimen translate into the identical CDR3. This rearrangement joins TRBV5-1 to TRBJ1-2; D not certain. V lost 1 base to trimming and J lost 1 base, with 5 bases between them. The germline CDR1 and CDR2 sequences are SGHRS and YFSETQ. The length of the CDR3 is 13 residues. CDR3: CASSLPNNYGYTF. In DNA, the CDR3 is TGCGCCAGCAGCTTGCCAAATAACTATGGCTACACCTTC.

The genes are TRBV9 and TRBJ2-3; 15 nucleotides agree with TRBD2. The germline CDR1 and CDR2 sequences are SGDLS and YYNGEE. The CDR3 length is 15 residues. The junction had 3 bases not matched to a gene; V was cut back by 3 bases and J by 7 bases. CDR3 region: CASSEGTSGGYTQYF. The CDR3 nucleotides are TGTGCCAGCAGCGAGGGGACTAGCGGGGGGTATACGCAGTATTTT.

The rearrangement uses TRBV11-2 and TRBJ2-2; tentatively, D is TRBD1 (6 bases). Germline V gene lookup returns CDR1 SGHAT and CDR2 FQNNGV. V gave up 5 bases and J gave up 1 base, with 8 bases separating them. The length of the CDR3 is 14 residues. The CDR3 sequence is CASSVQGNTGELFF. In DNA form, the CDR3 reads TGTGCCAGCAGCGTACAGGGGAACACCGGGGAGCTGTTTTTT.

The DNA of the CDR3 is TGTGCCAGAAGCTTTGGGTTAAGGACAGTTAATTCACCCCTCCACTTT. Translation gives CARSFGLRTVNSPLHF. This chain connects TRBV5-3 to TRBJ1-6; tentatively, D is TRBD1 (6 bases). TRBV5-3 is an ORF, and what it does is uncertain. The CDR3 is 16 residues long. Trimming shortened V by 2 bases and J by 6 bases, and 15 bases separated the two germline ends.

CDR3 DNA: TGTGCCAGCAGTTACCCCACAGGGGTTAATAATTCACCCCTCCACTTT. Translating it yields CASSYPTGVNNSPLHF. V gene TRBV6-5 combines with J gene TRBJ1-6; 7 bases are a match to TRBD1. CDR3 length equals 16 residues. The trim removed 2 bases at V and 5 bases at J, leaving 6 bases unmatched. CDR1 MNHEY and CDR2 SVGAGI come from the germline V gene.

This chain joins TRBV3-1 (or the pseudogene TRBV3-2) and TRBJ1-1, with 8 nucleotides matching TRBD1. Germline V gene data show CDR1 as LGHDT and CDR2 as YNNKEL (reference sequence). The CDR3 sequence is 17 residues long. The ends lost 1 base at V and 1 base at J; junction bases unmatched: 8. DNA of the CDR3: TGTGCCAGCAGCCAAGTAGGGACAGGCTGGGGGAACACTGAAGCTTTCTTT. This encodes CASSQVGTGWGNTEAFF.

This clone was picked up a small number of times. The chain carries TRBV7-8 and TRBJ2-7, with D perhaps matching TRBD2 (5 bases). CDR1 SGHVS and CDR2 FQNEAQ come from the germline V gene. The V end lost 5 bases, the J end lost 5 bases, and 22 bases lay between the germline ends. The CDR3 covers 16 residues. DNA for the CDR3: TGTGCCAGCAGCCCCCTCGGTCGGGCGGAGGCAAACGAGCAGTACTTC. Protein product: CASSPLGRAEANEQYF.

This sequence joins TRBV4-2 and TRBJ2-5; TRBD2 matches 8 bases. The CDR3 is 18 amino acids. The V and J ends lost 4 bases and 2 bases, in that order; junction bases with no gene match: 15. CDR1 is LGHNA, CDR2 YNFKEQ, per germline. For the CDR3, the DNA is TGTGCCAGCAGCCCCTTCGGGGGCGCGACTAGCGTGCAAGAGACCCAGTACTTC. Protein product: CASSPFGGATSVQETQYF.

The gene calls are TRBV7-9 and TRBJ2-1; 13 positions agree with TRBD2. CDR3 length: 15 residues. Germline V gene lookup returns CDR1 SEHNR and CDR2 FQNEAQ (reference sequence). The V and J ends lost 4 bases and 6 bases, in that order; junction bases with no gene match: 3. CDR3 amino acids: CASSYGTSGTNEQFF. The CDR3 DNA is TGTGCCAGCAGCTATGGGACTAGCGGGACCAATGAGCAGTTCTTC.

The J gene is TRBJ1-2, the V gene TRBV5-1; D may be TRBD1 (6 bases). V lost 1 base and J 4 bases, leaving 14 bases between the germline ends. Germline CDR1 is SGHRS and CDR2 is YFSETQ. CDR3 length equals 15 residues. CDR3 amino acids: CASSLHTGSFYGYTF. The DNA for the CDR3 is TGCGCCAGCAGCTTGCACACAGGGTCGTTCTATGGCTACACCTTC. Full variable domain (missing parts from reference TRBV5-1 and TRBJ1-2): KAGVTQTPRYLIKTRGQQVTLSCSPISGHRSVSWYQQTPGQGLQFLFEYFSETQRNKGNFPGRFSGRQFSNSRSEMNVSTLELGDSALYLCASSLHTGSFYGYTFGSGTRLTVV.

The V gene is TRBV11-3, the J gene TRBJ2-3; maybe TRBD2 (7 bases). This CDR3 contains 14 residues. V was shortened by 3 bases and J by 5 bases, with 12 bases between the two germline ends. Germline V CDR1 and CDR2: SGHNT, YENEEA. CDR3 nucleotide sequence: TGTGCCAGCAGCTTGGGGAGGGGGGGAGATACGCAGTATTTT. Amino acid sequence: CASSLGRGGDTQYF. The variable domain in full, completed from reference TRBV11-3 and TRBJ2-3, reads EAGVVQSPRYKIIEKKQPVAFWCNPISGHNTLYWYLQNLGQGPELLIRYENEEAVDDSQLPKDRFSAERLKGVDSTLKIQPAELGDSAVYLCASSLGRGGDTQYFGPGTRLTVL.

CDR3 region: CASSPGTGGVYGYTF. CDR3 bases: TGTGCCAGCAGTCCCGGGACAGGGGGCGTCTATGGCTACACCTTC. The V and J genes are TRBV6-5 and TRBJ1-2; 12 bases line up with TRBD1. The germline V gene has CDR1 MNHEY and CDR2 SVGAGI. J gave up 4 bases and V 5 bases, and 5 bases lay outside the gene matches. The CDR3 spans 15 residues.

In this sample, this clone turned up a few times. CDR3 DNA sequence: TGTGCCACCAATAGCGGGGGGTACAATGAGCAGTTCTTC. This codes for CATNSGGYNEQFF. The chain combines TRBV15 with TRBJ2-1; the match to TRBD2 covers 10 bases. CDR3 length: 13 amino acids. V lost 7 bases and J lost 4; bases outside the gene matches: 1. The germline gives CDR1 LNHNV, CDR2 YYDKDF (reference sequence).

The chain joins TRBV6-2 or TRBV6-3 to TRBJ2-7, with no clear D. The CDR3 length is 12 residues. Germline CDR1 reads MNHEY; CDR2 reads SVGEGT. Deletions cut 4 bases from V and 4 bases from J, with 8 bases between. The CDR3 DNA reads TGTGCCAGCAGTTCCTTACATTACGAGCAGTACTTC. Amino acid sequence: CASSSLHYEQYF.

The chain couples TRBV7-9 to TRBJ2-7; a weak D match, TRBD2 (7 bases). V lost 5 bases and J lost 2, with 16 bases in between. The CDR3 is 15 amino acids. The V gene's germline CDR1 is SEHNR and CDR2 FQNEAQ (reference sequence). The DNA for the CDR3 is TGTGCCAGCAGCCCAACAGGGCGGGGGACCTACGAGCAGTACTTC. Translated, it gives CASSPTGRGTYEQYF.

This rearrangement joins TRBV7-9 to TRBJ1-4; 9 bases agree with TRBD1. With V trimmed by 2 bases and J by 7 bases, 14 bases remained unmatched. This CDR3 is 18 amino acids long. Germline CDR1 and CDR2: SEHNR and FQNEAQ (reference sequence). The CDR3 spells CASSLRSRDRVRIEKLFF. The CDR3 DNA follows: TGTGCCAGCAGCTTACGGTCCCGGGACAGGGTGAGGATTGAAAAACTGTTTTTT.

The chain carries TRBV3-1 (or the pseudogene TRBV3-2) and TRBJ1-1, with D perhaps TRBD1 (5 bases). The germline CDR1 and CDR2 sequences are LGHDT and YNNKEL (reference sequence). Trimming removed 0 bases from V and 6 bases from J, with 11 bases in between. This CDR3 is 14 amino acids long. The CDR3 here is CASSQDRVPPEAFF. In nucleotides, the CDR3 is TGTGCCAGCAGCCAAGACAGGGTCCCGCCTGAAGCTTTCTTT.

This chain links TRBV6-2 or TRBV6-3 with TRBJ2-7; TRBD2 matches at 8 bases. Germline CDR1 and CDR2: MNHEY and SVGEGT. The length of the CDR3 is 15 residues. Trimming removed 0 bases from V and 9 bases from J; junction bases left unmatched: 10. CDR3 nucleotide sequence: TGTGCCAGCAGTTACTCGGAGCGGGAGCCACGTGGGCAGTACTTC. Amino acid sequence: CASSYSEREPRGQYF.

The chain joins TRBV28 to TRBJ2-7, with D perhaps TRBD1 (6 bases). Germline V CDR1 and CDR2: MDHEN, SYDVKM. The V and J ends lost 8 bases and 4 bases respectively, with 18 bases between them. This CDR3 has 14 amino acids. The CDR3 sequence: CASGGPGHSYEQYF. Written as DNA, the CDR3 is TGTGCCAGCGGAGGACCGGGACACTCATACGAGCAGTACTTC.

The V call is TRBV7-2, the J call TRBJ2-4; TRBD1 is a possible D gene (5 bases). The CDR3 length is 17 residues. The ends were cut back, 3 bases at V and 0 bases at J, with 15 bases in the middle. CDR1 and CDR2 from the germline V gene are SGHTA and FQGNSA. The CDR3: CASSLTQGKLAKNIQYF. The CDR3 DNA sequence: TGTGCCAGCAGCTTGACCCAGGGCAAACTAGCCAAAAACATTCAGTACTTC.

The chain has TRBV28 and TRBJ1-2, with TRBD1 matching 8 bases. V lost 6 bases to trimming and J lost 1 base; unmatched junction nucleotides: 7. The CDR3 totals 15 residues. Germline loops: CDR1 MDHEN, CDR2 SYDVKM. In nucleotides, the CDR3 is TGTGCCAGCAGCCACCGACAGGGGAGTAACTATGGCTACACCTTC. It translates to CASSHRQGSNYGYTF.

The rearrangement links TRBV19 to TRBJ2-2; D gene ambiguous. Germline V lookup: CDR1 LNHDA, CDR2 SQIVND (reference sequence). The CDR3 sequence is 16 residues long. V lost 3 bases, J lost 9 bases, and 20 bases lay in between. The CDR3 reads CASSISAGKFYRELFF. The DNA for the CDR3 is TGTGCCAGTAGTATTTCCGCAGGAAAATTCTACCGGGAGCTGTTTTTT.

The V and J genes are TRBV18 and TRBJ2-5; 7 positions agree with TRBD1. The V segment lost 3 bases and the J segment 3 bases; nucleotides outside the gene matches: 1. The CDR3 spans 13 residues. Germline loops: CDR1 KGHSH, CDR2 LQKENI. For the CDR3, the DNA is TGTGCCAGCTCACCTCAGGGGGAAGAGACCCAGTACTTC. This sequence encodes CASSPQGEETQYF.